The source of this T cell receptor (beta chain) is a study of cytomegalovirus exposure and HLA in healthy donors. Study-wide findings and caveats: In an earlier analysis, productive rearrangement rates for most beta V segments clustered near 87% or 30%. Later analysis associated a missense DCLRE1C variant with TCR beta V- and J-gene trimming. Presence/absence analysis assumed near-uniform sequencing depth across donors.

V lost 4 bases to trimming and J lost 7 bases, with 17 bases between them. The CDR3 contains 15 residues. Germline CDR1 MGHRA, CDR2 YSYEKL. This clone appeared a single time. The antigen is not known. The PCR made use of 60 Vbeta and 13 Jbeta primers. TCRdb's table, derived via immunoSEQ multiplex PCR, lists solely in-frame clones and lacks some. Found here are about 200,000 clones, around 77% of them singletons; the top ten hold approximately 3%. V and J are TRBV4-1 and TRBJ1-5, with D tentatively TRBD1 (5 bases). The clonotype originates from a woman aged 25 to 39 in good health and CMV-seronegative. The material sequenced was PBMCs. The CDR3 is CASSLTPGLRQPQHF. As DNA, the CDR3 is TGCGCCAGCAGCCTGACTCCAGGGCTACGACAGCCCCAGCATTTT.